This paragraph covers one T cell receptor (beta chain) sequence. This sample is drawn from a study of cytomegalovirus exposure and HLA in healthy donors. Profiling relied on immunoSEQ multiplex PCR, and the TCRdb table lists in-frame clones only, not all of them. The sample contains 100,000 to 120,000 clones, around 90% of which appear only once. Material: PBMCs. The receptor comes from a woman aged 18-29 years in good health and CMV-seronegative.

The CDR3 reads CASSYSGRQPQHF. The CDR3 DNA follows: TGTGCCAGCAGTTACTCGGGGCGTCAGCCCCAGCATTTT. The gene calls are TRBV6-5 and TRBJ1-5, with D maybe TRBD1 (5 bases). Between the trimmed V and J ends, which lost 0 bases and 6 bases, there was a span of 6 bases. Per germline, CDR1 MNHEY and CDR2 SVGAGI. CDR3 length: 13 amino acids.